The clone carrying this TCR beta chain has only a few counts. The antigen remains unidentified. The data were obtained in a study of shared clonotypes between healthy human individuals. Study-level information: With ages of 18 to 49, the donors were two women and a few men.

Study-level findings and limits: Sharing across four donors was highest in naive CD4 (approximately 5%) and lowest in memory CD8 (around 0.4%).

Trimming cost V 6 bases and J 5 bases; bases outside gene matches: 10. Per germline, CDR1 SNHLY and CDR2 FYNNEI. There are 15 residues in the CDR3. Data came from immunoSEQ multiplex PCR; TCRdb stores just in-frame clones and leaves some out. The data hold some 1 million clones, with approximately 68% observed a single time. This TCR was sampled from a man younger than 30 in good health. The sample taken for sequencing was memory CD4+ T cells sorted from blood. Noted subset: CD45RA-negative fraction. This chain links TRBV2 with TRBJ2-5; 9 bases line up with TRBD1. This CDR3 reads CASRVGQGGSETQYF. DNA for the CDR3: TGTGCCAGCAGAGTGGGACAGGGCGGTTCGGAGACCCAGTACTTC.